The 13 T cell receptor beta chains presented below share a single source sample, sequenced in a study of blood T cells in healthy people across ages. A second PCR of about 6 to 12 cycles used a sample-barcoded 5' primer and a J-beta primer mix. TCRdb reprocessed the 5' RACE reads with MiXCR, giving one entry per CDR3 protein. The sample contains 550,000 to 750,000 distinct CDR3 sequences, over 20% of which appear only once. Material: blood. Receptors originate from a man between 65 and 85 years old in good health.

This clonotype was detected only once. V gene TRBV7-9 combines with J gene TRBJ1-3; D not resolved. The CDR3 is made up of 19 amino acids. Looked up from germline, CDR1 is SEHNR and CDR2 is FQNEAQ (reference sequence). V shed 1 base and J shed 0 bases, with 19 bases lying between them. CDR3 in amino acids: CASSLVVAVSGNSGNTIYF. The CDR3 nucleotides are TGTGCCAGCAGCTTAGTCGTCGCGGTGTCCGGGAACTCTGGAAACACCATATATTTT. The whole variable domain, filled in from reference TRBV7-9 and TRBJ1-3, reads DTGVSQNPRHKITKRGQNVTFRCDPISEHNRLYWYRQTLGQGPEFLTYFQNEAQLEKSRLLSDRFSAERPKGSFSTLEIQRTEQGDSAMYLCASSLVVAVSGNSGNTIYFGEGSWLTVV.

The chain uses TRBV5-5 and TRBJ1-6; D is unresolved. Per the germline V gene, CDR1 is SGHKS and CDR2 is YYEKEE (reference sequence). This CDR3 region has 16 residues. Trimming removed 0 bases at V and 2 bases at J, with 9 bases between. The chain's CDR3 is CASSLAGGAYNSPLHF. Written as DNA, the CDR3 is TGTGCCAGCAGCTTGGCGGGTGGAGCCTATAATTCACCCCTCCACTTT.

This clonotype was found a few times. CDR3 amino acids: CATSRGTSGHNEQFF. CDR3 nucleotide sequence: TGTGCCACCAGCAGAGGGACTAGCGGACATAATGAGCAGTTCTTC. The chain is built from TRBV15 and TRBJ2-5; TRBD2 matches at 10 bases. The J call may be wrong; the DNA end is better matched by TRBJ2-1. Germline lookup yields CDR1 LNHNV and CDR2 YYDKDF (reference sequence). The CDR3 covers 15 residues.

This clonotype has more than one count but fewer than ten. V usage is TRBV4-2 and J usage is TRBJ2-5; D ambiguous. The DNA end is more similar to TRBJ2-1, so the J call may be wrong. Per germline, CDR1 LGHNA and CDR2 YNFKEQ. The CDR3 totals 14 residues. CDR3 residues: CASSQVGVYNEQFF. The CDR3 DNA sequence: TGTGCCAGCAGCCAAGTTGGCGTGTACAATGAGCAGTTCTTC.

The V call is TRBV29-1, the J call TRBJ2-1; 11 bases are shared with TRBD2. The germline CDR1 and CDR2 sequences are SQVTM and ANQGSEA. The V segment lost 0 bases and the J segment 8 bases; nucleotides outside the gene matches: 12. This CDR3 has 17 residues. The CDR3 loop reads CSVEERTSGQSWDEQFF. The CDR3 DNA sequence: TGCAGCGTTGAAGAGAGGACTAGCGGGCAAAGTTGGGATGAGCAGTTCTTC.

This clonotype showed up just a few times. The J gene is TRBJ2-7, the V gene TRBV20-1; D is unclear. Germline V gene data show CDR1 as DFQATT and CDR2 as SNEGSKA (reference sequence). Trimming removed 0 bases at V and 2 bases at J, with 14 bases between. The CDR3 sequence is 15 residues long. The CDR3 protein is CSARDPINAAYEQYF. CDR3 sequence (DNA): TGCAGTGCTAGAGATCCCATAAACGCGGCCTACGAGCAGTACTTC.

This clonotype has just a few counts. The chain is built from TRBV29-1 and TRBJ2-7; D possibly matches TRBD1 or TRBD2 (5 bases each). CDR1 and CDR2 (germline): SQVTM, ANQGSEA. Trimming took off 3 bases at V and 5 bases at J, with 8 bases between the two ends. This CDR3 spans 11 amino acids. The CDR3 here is CSVDRGHEQYF. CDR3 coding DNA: TGCAGCGTTGACCGGGGCCACGAGCAGTACTTC.

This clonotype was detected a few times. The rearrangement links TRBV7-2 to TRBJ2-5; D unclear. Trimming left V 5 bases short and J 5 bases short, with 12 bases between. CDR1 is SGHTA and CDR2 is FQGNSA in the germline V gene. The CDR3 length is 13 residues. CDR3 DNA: TGTGCCAGCAGCCGAGAAGCGCGGGAGACCCAGTACTTC. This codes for CASSREARETQYF. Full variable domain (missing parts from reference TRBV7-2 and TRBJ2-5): GAGVSQSPSNKVTEKGKDVELRCDPISGHTALYWYRQSLGQGLEFLIYFQGNSAPDKSGLPSDRFSAERTGGSVSTLTIQRTQQEDSAVYLCASSREARETQYFGPGTRLLVL.

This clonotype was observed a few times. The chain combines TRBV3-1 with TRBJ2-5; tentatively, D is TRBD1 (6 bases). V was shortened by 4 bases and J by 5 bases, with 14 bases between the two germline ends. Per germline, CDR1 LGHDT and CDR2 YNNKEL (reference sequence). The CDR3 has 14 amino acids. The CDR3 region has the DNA TGTGCCAGCAGCCCGACAGGTCCCTTGGAGACCCAGTACTTC. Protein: CASSPTGPLETQYF.

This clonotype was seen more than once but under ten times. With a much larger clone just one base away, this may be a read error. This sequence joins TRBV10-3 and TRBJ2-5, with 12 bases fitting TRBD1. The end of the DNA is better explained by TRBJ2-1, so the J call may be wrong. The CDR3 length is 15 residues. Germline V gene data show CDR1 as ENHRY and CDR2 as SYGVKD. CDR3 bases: TGTACCATCAGTGAGTTGGGACAGGGGGCGAATGAGCAGTTCTTC. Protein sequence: CTISELGQGANEQFF.

Written as DNA, the CDR3 is TGCGCCAGCAGCCCTTCAGCGGTGGGAGATACGCAGTATTTT. Translating gives CASSPSAVGDTQYF. The rearrangement uses TRBV4-3 and TRBJ2-3, with D possibly TRBD2 on 5 matching bases. The germline V gene has CDR1 LGHNA and CDR2 YSLEER. Trimming left V 4 bases short and J 5 bases short, with 13 bases between. The CDR3 extends over 14 amino acids.

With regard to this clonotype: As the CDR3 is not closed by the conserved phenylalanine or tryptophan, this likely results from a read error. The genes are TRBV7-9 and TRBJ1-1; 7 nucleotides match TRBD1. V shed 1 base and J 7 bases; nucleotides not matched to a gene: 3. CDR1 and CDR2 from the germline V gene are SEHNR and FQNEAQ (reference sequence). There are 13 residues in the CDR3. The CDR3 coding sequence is TGTGCCAGCAGCTTAGAACAGGGGCGTGAAGCTTTCTCT. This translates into CASSLEQGREAFS.

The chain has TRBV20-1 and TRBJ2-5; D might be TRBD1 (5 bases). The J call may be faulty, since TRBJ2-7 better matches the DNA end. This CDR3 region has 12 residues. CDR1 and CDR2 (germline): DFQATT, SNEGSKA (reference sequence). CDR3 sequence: CSAPDSSYEQYF. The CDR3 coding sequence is TGCAGTGCTCCCGACAGCTCCTACGAGCAGTACTTC.